One sample yielded the 5 T cell receptor beta chains listed below, sequenced in a study of blood T cell repertoires in COVID-19. Method: immunoSEQ multiplex PCR; TCRdb's copy keeps in-frame clones and lacks some. Of fewer than 200,000 clones detected, roughly 80% appear once; the ten largest clones hold around 2%. The specimen sequenced was peripheral blood. These receptors were collected from an elderly woman with acute or convalescent COVID-19.

The V call is TRBV6-1, the J call TRBJ1-2; possibly TRBD1 for D (5 bases). V shed 3 bases and J shed 7 bases, with 12 bases lying between them. In germline, CDR1 is MNHNS, CDR2 SASEGT. The CDR3 has 13 amino acids. The CDR3 region has the DNA TGTGCCAGCAGTGAGTCGCAGGGAGGTGGCTACACCTTC. Residues: CASSESQGGGYTF.

The genes are TRBV10-3 and TRBJ1-2; 8 positions match TRBD1. The V gene's germline CDR1 is ENHRY and CDR2 SYGVKD. The CDR3 runs 15 residues. The trim removed 2 bases at V and 2 bases at J, leaving 4 bases unmatched. CDR3 protein: CAISEPRTGNYGYTF. CDR3 nucleotides: TGTGCCATCAGTGAGCCAAGGACAGGGAACTATGGCTACACCTTC.

This clone was detected a few times. This rearrangement joins TRBV19 to TRBJ1-1; tentatively, D is TRBD1 (6 bases). Trimming left V 7 bases short and J 1 base short, with 10 bases between. The CDR3 contains 13 residues. Germline CDR1 and CDR2: LNHDA and SQIVND (reference sequence). CDR3 bases: TGTGCCAGTATTAGGGGGAAGAACACTGAAGCTTTCTTT. Encoded protein: CASIRGKNTEAFF. Full variable domain (remainder filled in from reference TRBV19 and TRBJ1-1): DGGITQSPKYLFRKEGQNVTLSCEQNLNHDAMYWYRQDPGQGLRLIYYSQIVNDFQKGDIAEGYSVSREKKESFPLTVTSAQKNPTAFYLCASIRGKNTEAFFGQGTRLTVV.

J is TRBJ2-7 and V is TRBV7-9; 9 bases are a match to TRBD2. This CDR3 is built from 15 residues. J was trimmed by 2 bases and V by 4 bases; bases with no gene match: 6. Germline CDR1 reads SEHNR; CDR2 reads FQNEAQ (reference sequence). The CDR3 loop reads CASSSLAGATYEQYF. Here the CDR3 DNA reads TGTGCCAGCAGCTCCTTAGCGGGAGCTACCTACGAGCAGTACTTC.

V is TRBV30 and J is TRBJ2-5; TRBD1 agrees at 8 bases. CDR3 length equals 11 residues. V shed 5 bases and J 5 bases; nucleotides not matched to a gene: 1. Germline CDR1 reads GTSNPN; CDR2 reads SVGIG (reference sequence). CDR3 protein: CAWGQGETQYF. For the CDR3, the DNA is TGTGCCTGGGGACAGGGTGAGACCCAGTACTTC.